These 20 T cell receptor beta chains share one sample of origin, sequenced in a study of human T cells and chemical hapten exposure. TCRdb redid the calling of the 5' RACE reads with MiXCR, one entry per CDR3 protein. Of roughly 81,000 distinct CDR3 sequences in the sample, 7% to 8% were seen once. The total RNA was obtained from whole blood that was not fractionated. The receptors were gathered from a male donor in good health.

The chain employs TRBV5-6 and TRBJ2-1, with D unresolved. The length of the CDR3 is 13 residues. CDR1 is SGHDT and CDR2 is YYEEEE in the germline V gene. V was clipped by 7 bases and J by 0 bases, with 8 bases between them. The CDR3 spells CASYLRSYNEQFF. CDR3 nucleotides: TGTGCCAGCTACCTCCGCTCCTACAATGAGCAGTTCTTC.

The J gene is TRBJ1-6, the V gene TRBV27, with 7 bases matching TRBD1. CDR3 length: 16 residues. The V gene's germline CDR1 is MNHEY and CDR2 SMNVEV (reference sequence). Germline trimming cut 0 bases from V and 10 bases from J; bases unmatched to any gene: 9. The CDR3 is CASSLSLRRGRSPLHF. The CDR3 DNA reads TGTGCCAGCAGTTTATCCCTCCGCAGGGGGAGGTCACCCCTCCACTTT.

The chain combines TRBV12-3 or TRBV12-4 with TRBJ1-2; no reliable D call. V was pared by 7 bases and J by 4 bases, with 13 bases between. The CDR3 covers 13 residues. Here the CDR3 reads CASTVDGIYGYTF. The CDR3 DNA reads as TGTGCCAGCACCGTAGACGGGATCTATGGCTACACCTTC.

This clonotype was detected a few times. V gene TRBV18 combines with J gene TRBJ1-4; 7 bases are shared with TRBD1. There are 17 residues in the CDR3. Germline trimming cut 4 bases from V and 0 bases from J; bases unmatched to any gene: 8. Per germline, CDR1 KGHSH and CDR2 LQKENI. The CDR3 is CASSRVDRKTTNEKLFF. The CDR3 DNA follows: TGTGCCAGCTCACGGGTGGACAGGAAAACAACTAATGAAAAACTGTTTTTT.

Only a few counts were recorded for this clonotype. The chain couples TRBV6-6 to TRBJ1-5; TRBD1 is a possible D gene (5 bases). Between the trimmed V and J ends, which lost 4 bases and 6 bases, there was a span of 13 bases. Germline CDR1 and CDR2: MNHNY and SVGAGI (reference sequence). The CDR3 is 14 residues long. The CDR3 region has the DNA TGTGCCAGCAGTTGGGGCAGGGAGGGTCAGCCCCAGCATTTT. This encodes CASSWGREGQPQHF.

This clonotype has more than one count but fewer than ten. J is TRBJ1-1 and V is TRBV7-2, with 8 bases lining up with TRBD1. The CDR3 loop spans 13 amino acids. The trim removed 3 bases at V and 7 bases at J, leaving 4 bases unmatched. Germline V gene lookup returns CDR1 SGHTA and CDR2 FQGNSA. Here the CDR3 DNA reads TGTGCCAGCAGCTTGGGACAGGCAAATGAAGCTTTCTTT. Amino acids: CASSLGQANEAFF.

CDR3 loop: CASSWGTVNYNSPLHF. CDR3 nucleotides: TGTGCCAGCAGTTGGGGGACGGTCAATTATAATTCACCCCTCCACTTT. This chain links TRBV27 with TRBJ1-6, with D maybe TRBD1 (5 bases). Between the trimmed V and J ends, which lost 4 bases and 4 bases, there was a span of 14 bases. Germline CDR1 and CDR2: MNHEY and SMNVEV (reference sequence). CDR3 size: 16 residues.

This clonotype has only a few counts. The chain uses TRBV27 and TRBJ1-2; maybe TRBD1 (5 bases). The CDR3 is made up of 15 amino acids. Germline loops: CDR1 MNHEY, CDR2 SMNVEV (reference sequence). Trimming left V 0 bases short and J 3 bases short, with 11 bases between. CDR3 protein: CASSLSWQGHYGYTF. CDR3 sequence (DNA): TGTGCCAGCAGTTTATCGTGGCAGGGACACTATGGCTACACCTTC.

This clonotype was picked up many times. This chain links TRBV20-1 with TRBJ2-7; TRBD2 matches 9 bases. In germline, CDR1 is DFQATT, CDR2 SNEGSKA (reference sequence). The trim removed 6 bases at V and 1 base at J, leaving 4 bases unmatched. This CDR3 contains 13 residues. The CDR3 sequence is CSARTSASYEQYF. In DNA form, the CDR3 reads TGCAGTGCCAGGACTAGCGCTTCCTACGAGCAGTACTTC.

This clonotype was seen only a few times. The chain combines TRBV20-1 with TRBJ2-1; D not certain. Germline V gives CDR1 DFQATT, CDR2 SNEGSKA (reference sequence). This CDR3 comprises 12 residues. The ends were cut back, 2 bases at V and 8 bases at J, with 10 bases in the middle. In DNA, the CDR3 is TGCAGTGCTAGATCACCGGTGGATGAGCAGTTCTTC. It is translated as CSARSPVDEQFF.

This clonotype was found a few times. V gene TRBV29-1 combines with J gene TRBJ1-1; a possible D gene is TRBD1 (5 bases). This CDR3 contains 14 residues. Trimming removed 1 base from V and 2 bases from J, with 11 bases in between. Germline CDR1 and CDR2: SQVTM and ANQGSEA. The DNA of the CDR3 is TGCAGCGTTGAAGGGGAACAGGTAAACACTGAAGCTTTCTTT. It encodes CSVEGEQVNTEAFF.

This clonotype was found many times. This chain links TRBV6-6 with TRBJ2-7; D is undetermined. Trimming stripped 0 bases from V and 0 bases from J, with 6 bases between. The CDR3 consists of 14 residues. In germline, CDR1 is MNHNY, CDR2 SVGAGI (reference sequence). The CDR3 region is CASSYSTPSYEQYF. The CDR3 DNA reads TGTGCCAGCAGTTACTCTACACCCTCCTACGAGCAGTACTTC.

The J gene is TRBJ1-2, the V gene TRBV6-6; no definite D call. This CDR3 has 11 residues. CDR1 MNHNY and CDR2 SVGAGI come from the germline V gene (reference sequence). Trimming took off 5 bases at V and 2 bases at J, with 3 bases between the two ends. CDR3 loop: CASSPNYGYTF. In DNA form, the CDR3 reads TGTGCCAGCAGTCCAAACTATGGCTACACCTTC.

This clonotype has at least ten counts. The chain uses TRBV10-3 and TRBJ2-2, with TRBD2 identical over 8 bases. The trim removed 4 bases at V and 6 bases at J, leaving 13 bases unmatched. The CDR3 is 17 amino acids. CDR1 is ENHRY and CDR2 is SYGVKD in the germline V gene. The CDR3 region is CAISAKRLARGAGELFF. The CDR3 coding sequence is TGTGCCATCAGTGCCAAGAGACTAGCGAGGGGAGCCGGGGAGCTGTTTTTT.

This clonotype was observed a handful of times. The V and J genes are TRBV6-2 or TRBV6-3 and TRBJ1-6; the D is unclear. Looked up from germline, CDR1 is MNHEY and CDR2 is SVGEGT. The germline V and J ends were trimmed by 10 bases and 6 bases, with 10 bases remaining between them. This CDR3 has 12 amino acids. The CDR3 region is CAIGRLNSPLHF. In DNA, the CDR3 is TGTGCCATTGGACGGCTTAATTCACCCCTCCACTTT.

This clonotype appeared many times. The rearrangement links TRBV20-1 to TRBJ1-5; D ambiguous. Trimming left V 3 bases short and J 6 bases short, with 15 bases between. This CDR3 comprises 14 residues. In germline, CDR1 is DFQATT, CDR2 SNEGSKA (reference sequence). The CDR3 DNA reads as TGCAGTGCTAGGGACCCGGGGTACACTCAGCCCCAGCATTTT. Translated: CSARDPGYTQPQHF.

The genes are TRBV20-1 and TRBJ2-1; maybe TRBD2 (5 bases). This CDR3 contains 15 residues. Germline V lookup: CDR1 DFQATT, CDR2 SNEGSKA (reference sequence). Trimming removed 0 bases from V and 12 bases from J, with 21 bases in between. Written as DNA, the CDR3 is TGCAGTGCTAGAGATTACGGGAATAAGGTCGGTTTGCAGTTCTTC. Its translation: CSARDYGNKVGLQFF.

This clonotype was found many times. The CDR3 loop reads CASSELAGASYEQYF. CDR3 DNA: TGTGCCAGCAGTGAACTAGCGGGAGCCTCCTACGAGCAGTACTTC. The J gene is TRBJ2-7, the V gene TRBV6-1, with 10 bases aligning to TRBD2. Looked up from germline, CDR1 is MNHNS and CDR2 is SASEGT. With 2 bases clipped from V and 0 bases from J, the junction kept 1 base outside the gene matches. The CDR3 spans 15 residues.

This clonotype appeared a single time. The genes are TRBV4-1 and TRBJ2-7; a possible D gene is TRBD2 (6 bases). The CDR3 has 14 amino acids. In germline, CDR1 is MGHRA, CDR2 YSYEKL. V shed 1 base and J shed 11 bases, with 18 bases lying between them. The CDR3 nucleotides read TGCGCCAGCAGCCAAGTCTGGAGGGCAGGATCCAAGTACTTC. Translated: CASSQVWRAGSKYF.

This clonotype was seen a few times. The V gene is TRBV12-3 or TRBV12-4, the J gene TRBJ1-2; TRBD1 aligns across 7 bases. V was clipped by 4 bases and J by 7 bases; unmatched bases: 9. CDR3 length: 14 amino acids. CDR3 loop: CASSSPTGMGGYTF. For the CDR3, the DNA is TGTGCCAGCAGTTCGCCGACAGGGATGGGTGGCTACACCTTC.